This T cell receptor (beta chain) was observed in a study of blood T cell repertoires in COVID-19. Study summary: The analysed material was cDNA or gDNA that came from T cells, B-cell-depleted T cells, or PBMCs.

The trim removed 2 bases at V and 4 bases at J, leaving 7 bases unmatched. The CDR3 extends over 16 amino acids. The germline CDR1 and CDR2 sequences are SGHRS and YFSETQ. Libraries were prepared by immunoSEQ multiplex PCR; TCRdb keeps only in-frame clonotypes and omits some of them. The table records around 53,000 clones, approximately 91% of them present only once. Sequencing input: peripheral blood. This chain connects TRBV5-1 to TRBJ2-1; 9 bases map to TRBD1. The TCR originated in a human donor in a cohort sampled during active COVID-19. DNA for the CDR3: TGCGCCAGCAGCTTACCGCCGGGACAGGGATACAATGAGCAGTTCTTC. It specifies CASSLPPGQGYNEQFF.